This TCR beta chain was recovered during a study of control samples from healthy donors and cancer patients. CDR1 and CDR2 from the germline V gene are MDHEN and SYDVKM. V was shortened by 5 bases and J by 5 bases, with 22 bases between the two germline ends. The CDR3 runs 16 residues. The method was immunoSEQ multiplex PCR; TCRdb's version includes in-frame clones alone and lacks a portion of them. The top ten hold approximately 3.2% of the sample, which has about 140,000 clones, about nine tenths seen once. The gene calls are TRBV28 and TRBJ2-7, with D perhaps TRBD2 (6 bases). This clonotype originated in a young man in good health. Material for sequencing was blood. This CDR3 reads CASSPTAGRRRDEQYF. CDR3 nucleotide sequence: TGTGCCAGCAGTCCCACCGCGGGACGGCGTCGGGACGAGCAGTACTTC. Based on the CDR3 plus reference TRBV28 and TRBJ2-7, the full variable domain is DVKVTQSSRYLVKRTGEKVFLECVQDMDHENMFWYRQDPGLGLRLIYFSYDVKMKEKGDIPEGYSVSREKKERFSLILESASTNQTSMYLCASSPTAGRRRDEQYFGPGTRLTVT.